Reported below is one T cell receptor (beta chain). Its antigen is as yet unknown. The data were taken from a study of T cell repertoires in cytomegalovirus infection. Study at large: TCR beta signatures that were public indicated CMV infection and matching HLA type.

Via MiXCR, TCRdb re-called the reads, giving one row per CDR3 protein. The table has around 450,000 distinct CDR3 sequences, about a third seen once. This CDR3 is 14 amino acids long. V shed 5 bases, J shed 9 bases, and the junction held 6 bases outside the gene matches. Per germline, CDR1 SGHVS and CDR2 FNYEAQ. Whole-study findings and limits: Clonotypes of TCR beta that were HLA-C-restricted and CMV-specific dominated the ex vivo response.

The receptor comes from a human donor in good health (CMV status not recorded). Some clones in this sample may be carry-over from other donors' samples. This rearrangement joins TRBV7-6 to TRBJ2-1; 11 bases agree with TRBD2. Sequences were obtained from PBMCs. CDR3 protein: CASSELAGGGEQFF. For the CDR3, the DNA is TGTGCCAGCAGCGAATTAGCGGGGGGGGGTGAGCAGTTCTTC.